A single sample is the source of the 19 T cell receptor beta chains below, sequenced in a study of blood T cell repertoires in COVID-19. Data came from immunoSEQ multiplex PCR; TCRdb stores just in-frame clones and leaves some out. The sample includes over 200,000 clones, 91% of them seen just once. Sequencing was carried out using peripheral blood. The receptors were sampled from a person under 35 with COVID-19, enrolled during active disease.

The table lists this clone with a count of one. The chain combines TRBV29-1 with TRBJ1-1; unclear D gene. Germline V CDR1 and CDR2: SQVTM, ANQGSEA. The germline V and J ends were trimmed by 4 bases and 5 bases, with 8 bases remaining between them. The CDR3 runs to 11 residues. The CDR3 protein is CSVGEMTEAFF. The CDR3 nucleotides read TGCAGCGTTGGCGAGATGACTGAAGCTTTCTTT.

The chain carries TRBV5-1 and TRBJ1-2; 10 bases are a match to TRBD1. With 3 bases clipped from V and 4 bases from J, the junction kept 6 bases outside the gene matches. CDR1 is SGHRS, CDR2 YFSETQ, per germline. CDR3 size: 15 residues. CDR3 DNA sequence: TGCGCCAGCAGCTCGGACAGGGGGAGTGTCTATGGCTACACCTTC. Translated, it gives CASSSDRGSVYGYTF.

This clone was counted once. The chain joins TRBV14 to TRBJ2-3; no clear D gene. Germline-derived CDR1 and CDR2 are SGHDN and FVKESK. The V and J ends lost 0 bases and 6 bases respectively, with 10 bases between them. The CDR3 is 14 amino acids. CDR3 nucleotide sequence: TGTGCCAGCAGCCAAGATCCTGCTAGGGATACGCAGTATTTT. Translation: CASSQDPARDTQYF.

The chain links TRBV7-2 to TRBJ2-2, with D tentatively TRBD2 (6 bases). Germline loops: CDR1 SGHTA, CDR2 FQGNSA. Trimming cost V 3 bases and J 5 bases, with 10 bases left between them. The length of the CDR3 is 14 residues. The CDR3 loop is CASSFVGGTGELFF. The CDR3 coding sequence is TGTGCCAGCAGCTTTGTCGGGGGTACCGGGGAGCTGTTTTTT.

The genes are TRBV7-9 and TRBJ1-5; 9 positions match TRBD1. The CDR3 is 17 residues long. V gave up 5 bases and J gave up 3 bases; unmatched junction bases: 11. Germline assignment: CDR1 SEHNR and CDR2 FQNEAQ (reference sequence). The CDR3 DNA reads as TGTGCCAGCAGCCCGGGGGGGGGACAGGGATTCAATCAGCCCCAGCATTTT. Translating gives CASSPGGGQGFNQPQHF. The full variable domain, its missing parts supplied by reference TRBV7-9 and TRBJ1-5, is DTGVSQNPRHKITKRGQNVTFRCDPISEHNRLYWYRQTLGQGPEFLTYFQNEAQLEKSRLLSDRFSAERPKGSFSTLEIQRTEQGDSAMYLCASSPGGGQGFNQPQHFGDGTRLSIL.

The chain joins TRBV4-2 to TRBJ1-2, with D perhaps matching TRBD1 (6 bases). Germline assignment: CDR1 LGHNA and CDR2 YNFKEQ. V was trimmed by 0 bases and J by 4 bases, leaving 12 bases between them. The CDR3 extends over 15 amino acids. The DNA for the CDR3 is TGTGCCAGCAGCCAAGATCGTACAGGGACCTATGGCTACACCTTC. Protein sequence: CASSQDRTGTYGYTF.

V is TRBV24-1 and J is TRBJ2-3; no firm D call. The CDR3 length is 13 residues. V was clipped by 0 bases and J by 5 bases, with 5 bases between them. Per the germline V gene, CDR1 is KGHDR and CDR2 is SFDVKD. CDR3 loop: CATSDLPGDTQYF. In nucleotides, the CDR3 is TGTGCCACCAGTGATTTGCCAGGAGATACGCAGTATTTT.

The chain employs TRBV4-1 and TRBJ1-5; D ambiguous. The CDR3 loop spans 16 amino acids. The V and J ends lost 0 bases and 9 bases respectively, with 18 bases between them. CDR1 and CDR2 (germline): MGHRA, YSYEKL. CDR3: CASSQDIMADLGPQHF. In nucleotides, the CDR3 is TGCGCCAGCAGCCAAGATATAATGGCAGATCTAGGGCCCCAGCATTTT.

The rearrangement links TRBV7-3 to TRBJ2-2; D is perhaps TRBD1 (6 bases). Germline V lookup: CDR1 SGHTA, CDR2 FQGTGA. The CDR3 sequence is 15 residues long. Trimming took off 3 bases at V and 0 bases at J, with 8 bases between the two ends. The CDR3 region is CASSFSGANTGELFF. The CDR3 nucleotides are TGTGCCAGCAGCTTCTCAGGGGCGAACACCGGGGAGCTGTTTTTT.

The CDR3 is CASGTYPDNSPLHF. CDR3 in DNA: TGTGCCAGCGGGACATATCCGGATAATTCACCCCTCCACTTT. V gene TRBV6-5 combines with J gene TRBJ1-6; maybe TRBD1 (6 bases). The germline gives CDR1 MNHEY, CDR2 SVGAGI. CDR3 size: 14 residues. With 8 bases removed from V and 5 bases from J, the gap between germline ends came to 13 bases.

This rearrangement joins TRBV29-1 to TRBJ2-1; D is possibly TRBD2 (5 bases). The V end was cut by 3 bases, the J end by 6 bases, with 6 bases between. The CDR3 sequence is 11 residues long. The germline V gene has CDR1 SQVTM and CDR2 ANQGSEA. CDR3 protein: CSVDAGNEQFF. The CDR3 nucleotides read TGCAGCGTTGACGCGGGCAATGAGCAGTTCTTC.

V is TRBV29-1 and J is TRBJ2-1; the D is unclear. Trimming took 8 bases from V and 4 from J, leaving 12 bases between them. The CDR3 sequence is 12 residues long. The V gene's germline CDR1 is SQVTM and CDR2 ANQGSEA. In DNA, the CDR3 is TGCAGCCATACTCTAGTTTACAATGAGCAGTTCTTC. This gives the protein CSHTLVYNEQFF.

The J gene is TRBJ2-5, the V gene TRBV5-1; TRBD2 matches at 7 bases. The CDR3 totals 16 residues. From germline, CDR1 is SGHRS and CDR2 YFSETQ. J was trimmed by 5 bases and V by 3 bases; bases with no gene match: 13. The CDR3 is CASSYSGTKGAETQYF. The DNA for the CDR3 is TGCGCCAGCAGCTATTCCGGGACTAAAGGGGCGGAGACCCAGTACTTC.

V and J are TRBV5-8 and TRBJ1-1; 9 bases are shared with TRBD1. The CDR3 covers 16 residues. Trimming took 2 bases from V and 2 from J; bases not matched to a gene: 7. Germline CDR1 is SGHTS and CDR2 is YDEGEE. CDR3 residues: CASSFRDRVFNTEAFF. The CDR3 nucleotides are TGTGCCAGCAGCTTCCGGGACAGGGTCTTTAACACTGAAGCTTTCTTT.

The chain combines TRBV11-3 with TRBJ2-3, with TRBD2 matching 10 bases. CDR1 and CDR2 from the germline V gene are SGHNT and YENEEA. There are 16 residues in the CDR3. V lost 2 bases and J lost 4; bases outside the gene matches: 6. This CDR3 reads CASSLSTSGVSDTQYF. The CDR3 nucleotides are TGTGCCAGCAGCTTAAGTACTAGCGGGGTATCAGATACGCAGTATTTT.

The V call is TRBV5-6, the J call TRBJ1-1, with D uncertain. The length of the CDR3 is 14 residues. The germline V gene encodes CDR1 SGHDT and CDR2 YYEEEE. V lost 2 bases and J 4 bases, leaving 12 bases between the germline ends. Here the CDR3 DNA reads TGTGCCAGCAGCTTCATAAGTGGGAGCACTGAAGCTTTCTTT. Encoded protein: CASSFISGSTEAFF.

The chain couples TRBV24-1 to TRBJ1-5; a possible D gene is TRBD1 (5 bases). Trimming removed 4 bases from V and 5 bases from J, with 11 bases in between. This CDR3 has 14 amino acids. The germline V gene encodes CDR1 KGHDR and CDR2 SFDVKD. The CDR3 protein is CATSDRFRDQPQHF. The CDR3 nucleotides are TGTGCCACCAGTGACCGTTTCAGGGATCAGCCCCAGCATTTT.

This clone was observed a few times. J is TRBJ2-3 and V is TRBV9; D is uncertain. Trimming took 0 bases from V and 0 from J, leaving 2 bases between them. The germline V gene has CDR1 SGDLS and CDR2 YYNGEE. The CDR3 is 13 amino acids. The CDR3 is CASSVASTDTQYF. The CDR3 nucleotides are TGTGCCAGCAGCGTAGCTAGCACAGATACGCAGTATTTT.

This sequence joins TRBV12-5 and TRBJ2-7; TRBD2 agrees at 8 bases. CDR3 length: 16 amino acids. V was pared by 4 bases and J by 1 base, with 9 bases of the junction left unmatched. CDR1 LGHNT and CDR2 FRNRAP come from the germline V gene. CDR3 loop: CASGWPRLAISYEQYF. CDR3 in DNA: TGTGCTAGTGGTTGGCCCAGACTAGCGATTTCCTACGAGCAGTACTTC.